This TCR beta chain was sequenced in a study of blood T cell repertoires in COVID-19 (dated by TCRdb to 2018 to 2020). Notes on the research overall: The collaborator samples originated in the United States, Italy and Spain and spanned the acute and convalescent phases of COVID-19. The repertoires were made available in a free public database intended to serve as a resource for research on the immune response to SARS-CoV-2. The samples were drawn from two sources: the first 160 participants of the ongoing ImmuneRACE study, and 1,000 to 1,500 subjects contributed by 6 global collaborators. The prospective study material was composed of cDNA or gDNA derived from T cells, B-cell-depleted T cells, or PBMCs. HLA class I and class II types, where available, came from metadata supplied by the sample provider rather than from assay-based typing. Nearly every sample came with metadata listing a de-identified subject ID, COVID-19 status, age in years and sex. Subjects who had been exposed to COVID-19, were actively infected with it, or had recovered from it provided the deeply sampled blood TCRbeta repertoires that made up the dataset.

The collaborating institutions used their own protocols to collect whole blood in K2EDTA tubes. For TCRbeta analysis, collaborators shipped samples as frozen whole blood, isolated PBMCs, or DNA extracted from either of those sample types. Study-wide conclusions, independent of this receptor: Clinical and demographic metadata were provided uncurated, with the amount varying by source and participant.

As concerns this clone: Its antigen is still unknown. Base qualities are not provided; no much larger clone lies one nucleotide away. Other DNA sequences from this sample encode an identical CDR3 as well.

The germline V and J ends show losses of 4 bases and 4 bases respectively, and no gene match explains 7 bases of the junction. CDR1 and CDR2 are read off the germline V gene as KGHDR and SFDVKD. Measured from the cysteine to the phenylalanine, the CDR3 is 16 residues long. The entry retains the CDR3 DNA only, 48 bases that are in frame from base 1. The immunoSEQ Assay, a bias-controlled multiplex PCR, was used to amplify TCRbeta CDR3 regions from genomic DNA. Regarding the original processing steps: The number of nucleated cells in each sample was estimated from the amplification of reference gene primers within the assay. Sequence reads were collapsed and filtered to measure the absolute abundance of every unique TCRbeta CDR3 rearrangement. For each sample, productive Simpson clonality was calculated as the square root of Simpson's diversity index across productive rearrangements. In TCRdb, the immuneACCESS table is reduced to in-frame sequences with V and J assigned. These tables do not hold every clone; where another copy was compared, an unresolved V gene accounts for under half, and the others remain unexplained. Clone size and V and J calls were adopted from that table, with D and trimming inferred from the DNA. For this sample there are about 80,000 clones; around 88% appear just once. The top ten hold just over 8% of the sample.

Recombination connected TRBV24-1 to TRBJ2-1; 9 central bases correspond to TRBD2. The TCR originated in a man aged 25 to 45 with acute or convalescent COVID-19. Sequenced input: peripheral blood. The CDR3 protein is CATSDRTSGSYNEQFF. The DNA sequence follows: TGTGCCACCAGTGACCGCACTAGCGGGTCTTACAATGAGCAGTTCTTC.